The TCR beta chain described here comes from a study of blood T cell repertoires in COVID-19. Study as a whole: From the United States, Italy and Spain came samples of acute and convalescent COVID-19.

The V end was cut by 0 bases, the J end by 4 bases, with 17 bases between. CDR1 is SGHTS and CDR2 is YDEGEE in the germline V gene. This CDR3 spans 17 amino acids. The cohort comprised adults aged about 18 to 100 years residing in approximately 25 US areas. Donors were grouped by their self-reported clinical history. Under the authors' procedure: It was from reference gene primer amplification that nucleated cell counts were estimated. Generated by immunoSEQ multiplex PCR, the TCRdb table keeps only in-frame clones and is missing some. That table is the source of V, J and clone size, and D and trimming were worked out from the DNA. The table shows fewer than 200,000 clones, with about 83% occurring only once.

The sample consisted of PBMCs or T cells enriched from blood (not recorded which). This sequence originates from a woman aged 45-65 years in a cohort exposed to, infected with or recovered from COVID-19 (not recorded which). The V and J genes are TRBV5-8 and TRBJ1-3; unclear D gene. As DNA, the CDR3 is TGTGCCAGCAGCTTGGTTGGCCCCTCTGGAGTCGGAAACACCATATATTTT. As protein: CASSLVGPSGVGNTIYF.